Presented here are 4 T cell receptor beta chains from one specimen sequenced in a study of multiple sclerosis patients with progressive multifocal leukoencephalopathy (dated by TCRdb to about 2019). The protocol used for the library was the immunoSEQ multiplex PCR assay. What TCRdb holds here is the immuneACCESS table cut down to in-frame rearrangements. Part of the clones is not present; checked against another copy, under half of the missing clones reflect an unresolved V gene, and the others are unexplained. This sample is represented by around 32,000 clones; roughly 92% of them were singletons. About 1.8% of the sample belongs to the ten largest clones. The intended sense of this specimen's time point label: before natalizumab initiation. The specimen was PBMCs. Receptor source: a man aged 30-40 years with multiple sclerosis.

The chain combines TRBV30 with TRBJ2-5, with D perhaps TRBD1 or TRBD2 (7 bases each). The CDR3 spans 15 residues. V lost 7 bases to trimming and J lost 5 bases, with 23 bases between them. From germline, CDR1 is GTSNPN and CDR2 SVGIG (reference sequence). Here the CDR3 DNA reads TGTGCCTCGCGTGAGGGGGGAGGGGGCGCGGAGACCCAGTACTTC. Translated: CASREGGGGAETQYF.

The CDR3: CASSLSSGLYYEQYF. CDR3 DNA sequence: TGTGCCAGCAGCCTCAGCTCGGGACTTTACTACGAGCAGTACTTC. The chain has TRBV5-5 and TRBJ2-7; possible D gene TRBD2, 6 bases. Germline CDR1 and CDR2: SGHKS and YYEKEE (reference sequence). The CDR3 totals 15 residues. The ends were cut back, 4 bases at V and 3 bases at J, with 17 bases in the middle. Full variable domain (outside the CDR3, taken from reference TRBV5-5 and TRBJ2-7): DAGVTQSPTHLIKTRGQQVTLRCSPISGHKSVSWYQQVLGQGPQFIFQYYEKEERGRGNFPDRFSARQFPNYSSELNVNALLLGDSALYLCASSLSSGLYYEQYFGPGTRLTVT.

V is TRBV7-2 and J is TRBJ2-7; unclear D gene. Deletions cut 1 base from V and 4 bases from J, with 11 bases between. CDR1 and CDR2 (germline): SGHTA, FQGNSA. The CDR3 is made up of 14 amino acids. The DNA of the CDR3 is TGTGCCAGCAGCTTAGGGGTTTTGCGGTACGAGCAGTACTTC. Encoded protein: CASSLGVLRYEQYF. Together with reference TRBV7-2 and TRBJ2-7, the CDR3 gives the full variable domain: GAGVSQSPSNKVTEKGKDVELRCDPISGHTALYWYRQSLGQGLEFLIYFQGNSAPDKSGLPSDRFSAERTGGSVSTLTIQRTQQEDSAVYLCASSLGVLRYEQYFGPGTRLTVT.

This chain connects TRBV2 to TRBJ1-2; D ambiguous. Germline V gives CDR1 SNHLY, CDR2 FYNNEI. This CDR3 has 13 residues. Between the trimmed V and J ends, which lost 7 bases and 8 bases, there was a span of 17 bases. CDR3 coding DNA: TGTGCCAGCACACGGACCGATATGAAGGGCTACACCTTC. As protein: CASTRTDMKGYTF.